Sequencing of this TCR beta chain was carried out in a study of T cells in narcolepsy. Assay used: immunoSEQ multiplex PCR; TCRdb lists only in-frame clones, some missing. Of about 30,000 clones in the sample, over 80% were seen once. V lost 0 bases, J lost 2 bases, and 1 base stayed unmatched. CDR1 and CDR2 from the germline V gene are WSHSY and SAAADI. CDR3 size: 15 residues. Study observations and caveats: Reportedly, autoreactive clonotypes were serially detected in patients' blood but not controls'.

This clone was found once. Its antigen remains unknown. The V and J genes are TRBV10-2 and TRBJ1-5; 7 bases agree with TRBD1. This TCR came from a human donor in good health. Specimen: memory (CD45RA-) CD4+ T cells from blood. Here the CDR3 reads CASSESGGRNQPQHF. In nucleotides, the CDR3 is TGCGCCAGCAGTGAGTCAGGGGGCCGCAATCAGCCCCAGCATTTT.